Shown below are 19 T cell receptor beta chains from a single sample sequenced in a study of PD-1 blockade in classical Hodgkin lymphoma. Exposure to brentuximab vedotin varied, and each patient had relapsed following autologous stem cell transplantation. Clones were sequenced by immunoSEQ multiplex PCR, and TCRdb holds only the in-frame ones, with some missing. The profile shows some 96,000 clones, roughly four fifths of them singletons. This specimen was peripheral blood mononuclear cells (PBMCs), taken before the second cycle of nivolumab. The source of these receptors is a human donor with classical Hodgkin lymphoma.

This clone has just a few counts. The chain joins TRBV30 to TRBJ1-3, with D possibly TRBD1 on 5 matching bases. V lost 3 bases, J lost 2 bases, and 11 bases lay in between. CDR1 is GTSNPN and CDR2 is SVGIG in the germline V gene (reference sequence). The CDR3 runs 14 residues. The CDR3 region is CAWSKTVPGNTIYF. CDR3 nucleotide sequence: TGTGCCTGGAGCAAGACAGTCCCTGGAAACACCATATATTTT. Supplemented by reference TRBV30 and TRBJ1-3, the full variable domain reads SQTIHQWPATLVQPVGSPLSLECTVEGTSNPNLYWYRQAAGRGLQLLFYSVGIGQISSEVPQNLSASRPQDRQFILSSKKLLLSDSGFYLCAWSKTVPGNTIYFGEGSWLTVV.

The chain employs TRBV5-6 and TRBJ2-1, with D possibly being TRBD1 (6 bases). Germline CDR1 and CDR2: SGHDT and YYEEEE. The CDR3 loop spans 16 amino acids. The ends were cut back, 0 bases at V and 1 base at J, with 11 bases in the middle. The CDR3: CASSLVGGGSYNEQFF. In nucleotides, the CDR3 is TGTGCCAGCAGCTTGGTAGGGGGTGGTTCCTACAATGAGCAGTTCTTC.

This clone has just one count. The chain employs TRBV9 and TRBJ1-4; D perhaps matches TRBD1 (5 bases). The germline gives CDR1 SGDLS, CDR2 YYNGEE. This CDR3 region has 14 residues. The V gene lost 3 bases and the J gene lost 8 bases, with 14 bases spanning the gap. The CDR3 protein is CASSGGKPIEKLFF. CDR3 DNA sequence: TGTGCCAGCAGCGGGGGGAAACCCATCGAAAAACTGTTTTTT. Together with reference TRBV9 and TRBJ1-4, the CDR3 gives the full variable domain: DSGVTQTPKHLITATGQRVTLRCSPRSGDLSVYWYQQSLDQGLQFLIQYYNGEERAKGNILERFSAQQFPDLHSELNLSSLELGDSALYFCASSGGKPIEKLFFGSGTQLSVL.

The chain combines TRBV5-1 with TRBJ2-7; D might be TRBD2 (6 bases). With 0 bases removed from V and 3 bases from J, the gap between germline ends came to 10 bases. Germline V gives CDR1 SGHRS, CDR2 YFSETQ. The CDR3 has 14 residues. Written as DNA, the CDR3 is TGCGCCAGCAGCTTGGGAACTAGCTTCTACGAGCAGTACTTC. This codes for CASSLGTSFYEQYF.

This clone turned up a few times. The V and J genes are TRBV5-4 and TRBJ1-1, with D uncertain. Germline V gene lookup returns CDR1 SGHNT and CDR2 YYREEE (reference sequence). The CDR3 extends over 13 amino acids. The V end lost 2 bases, the J end lost 0 bases, and 5 bases lay between the germline ends. The CDR3 loop reads CASSFIMNTEAFF. CDR3 DNA: TGTGCCAGCAGCTTCATCATGAACACTGAAGCTTTCTTT.

This chain uses TRBV5-6 with TRBJ2-2; 13 positions agree with TRBD2. The V gene's germline CDR1 is SGHDT and CDR2 YYEEEE. The CDR3 contains 15 residues. V shed 4 bases, J shed 5 bases, and the junction held 2 bases outside the gene matches. CDR3 DNA sequence: TGTGCCAGCAGCATACTAGCGGGAGGGACCGGGGAGCTGTTTTTT. It is translated as CASSILAGGTGELFF.

This clone occurred a few times. The rearrangement joins TRBV27 to TRBJ2-2; 7 bases fit TRBD2. Trimming at V came to 6 bases and at J to 1 base, leaving 5 bases not matched to a gene. The CDR3 has 15 residues. Germline V gene data show CDR1 as MNHEY and CDR2 as SMNVEV (reference sequence). Here the CDR3 reads CASRSGTKNTGELFF. CDR3 nucleotides: TGTGCCAGCAGATCAGGGACTAAGAACACCGGGGAGCTGTTTTTT.

The rearrangement links TRBV5-1 to TRBJ1-2, with a weak D call TRBD1 (5 bases). V dropped 0 bases and J dropped 1 base, with 10 bases sitting between them. CDR3 size: 15 residues. The V gene's germline CDR1 is SGHRS and CDR2 YFSETQ. In nucleotides, the CDR3 is TGCGCCAGCAGCTTGGGGCAGGGACTTAACTATGGCTACACCTTC. Translated, it gives CASSLGQGLNYGYTF.

This chain uses TRBV5-5 with TRBJ1-1; the D is unclear. This CDR3 region has 15 residues. Per the germline V gene, CDR1 is SGHKS and CDR2 is YYEKEE (reference sequence). V lost 0 bases, J lost 0 bases, and 9 bases lay in between. CDR3 in DNA: TGTGCCAGCAGCTTGGTAAATGGAATGAACACTGAAGCTTTCTTT. Its protein is CASSLVNGMNTEAFF.

CDR3 in amino acids: CATGVRQGPETQYF. CDR3 DNA sequence: TGTGCCACCGGCGTTCGGCAGGGGCCGGAGACCCAGTACTTC. This rearrangement joins TRBV15 to TRBJ2-5; D possibly corresponds to TRBD1 (6 bases). The CDR3 contains 14 residues. The V end was cut by 8 bases, the J end by 5 bases, with 18 bases between. Germline CDR1 and CDR2: LNHNV and YYDKDF (reference sequence).

The J gene is TRBJ2-5, the V gene TRBV5-4; D unresolved. The germline V gene encodes CDR1 SGHNT and CDR2 YYREEE (reference sequence). V lost 4 bases to trimming and J lost 7 bases, with 11 bases between them. There are 12 residues in the CDR3. DNA of the CDR3: TGTGCCAGCAGCGAGGACCCAGGGACCCAGTACTTC. Protein: CASSEDPGTQYF.

This rearrangement joins TRBV5-6 to TRBJ1-4; 9 positions match TRBD1. Trimming cost V 5 bases and J 1 base; bases outside gene matches: 6. The germline CDR1 and CDR2 sequences are SGHDT and YYEEEE. The CDR3 consists of 16 residues. CDR3 in amino acids: CASRGQGRLTNEKLFF. Written as DNA, the CDR3 is TGTGCCAGCAGGGGACAGGGTCGTCTAACTAATGAAAAACTGTTTTTT.

This clone was observed a handful of times. J is TRBJ2-7 and V is TRBV2, with D possibly being TRBD2 (5 bases). Germline V gene lookup returns CDR1 SNHLY and CDR2 FYNNEI. The CDR3 totals 15 residues. V lost 1 base and J lost 0, with 10 bases in between. Here the CDR3 DNA reads TGTGCCAGCAGTGAAGTCGCCGGAGGCTCCTACGAGCAGTACTTC. Amino acid sequence: CASSEVAGGSYEQYF. Using reference TRBV2 and TRBJ2-7 for the parts outside the CDR3, the full variable domain is EPEVTQTPSHQVTQMGQEVILRCVPISNHLYFYWYRQILGQKVEFLVSFYNNEISEKSEIFDDQFSVERPDGSNFTLKIRSTKLEDSAMYFCASSEVAGGSYEQYFGPGTRLTVT.

CDR3 protein: CAISDMGGATNEKLFF. The CDR3 nucleotides are TGTGCCATCAGTGATATGGGGGGCGCAACTAATGAAAAACTGTTTTTT. The genes are TRBV10-3 and TRBJ1-4, with TRBD1 as a possible D gene (6 bases). Between the trimmed V and J ends, which lost 3 bases and 0 bases, there was a span of 11 bases. Germline lookup yields CDR1 ENHRY and CDR2 SYGVKD. There are 16 residues in the CDR3.

J is TRBJ1-1 and V is TRBV29-1; 8 bases are a match to TRBD1. V was clipped by 1 base and J by 2 bases; unmatched bases: 6. Germline lookup yields CDR1 SQVTM and CDR2 ANQGSEA. This CDR3 has 15 amino acids. The CDR3 is CSVEGRTGRNTEAFF. As DNA, the CDR3 is TGCAGCGTTGAAGGAAGGACAGGGCGAAACACTGAAGCTTTCTTT.

This chain uses TRBV6-5 with TRBJ1-1, with D uncertain. The germline gives CDR1 MNHEY, CDR2 SVGAGI. The CDR3 has 14 residues. Trimming cost V 1 base and J 1 base, with 7 bases left between them. Written as DNA, the CDR3 is TGTGCCAGCAGTTACTGGGGAGAGAACACTGAAGCTTTCTTT. Residues: CASSYWGENTEAFF.

This sequence joins TRBV6-1 and TRBJ1-2; no clear D. V lost 3 bases and J lost 3, with 20 bases in between. The CDR3 has 17 residues. CDR1 is MNHNS, CDR2 SASEGT, per germline. The CDR3 here is CASSEGRVTGRDYGYTF. The CDR3 nucleotides read TGTGCCAGCAGTGAGGGGAGAGTGACCGGACGGGACTATGGCTACACCTTC.

This rearrangement joins TRBV19 to TRBJ2-2; 13 nucleotides match TRBD2. This CDR3 has 17 residues. Germline V gene sequence: CDR1 LNHDA, CDR2 SQIVND (reference sequence). After removal of 4 bases from V and 1 base from J, the junction contained 3 bases not matched to a gene. CDR3 in amino acids: CASSTGLAGVNTGELFF. The CDR3 bases are TGTGCCAGTAGTACCGGACTAGCGGGAGTGAACACCGGGGAGCTGTTTTTT.

The chain recombines TRBV18 with TRBJ2-5; no reliable D call. V was trimmed by 2 bases and J by 5 bases, leaving 12 bases between them. The germline V gene has CDR1 KGHSH and CDR2 LQKENI. The CDR3 spans 14 residues. Here the CDR3 DNA reads TGTGCCAGCTCACCAACCGGTGAAGAGGAGACCCAGTACTTC. Translated: CASSPTGEEETQYF.